Each of the 24 T cell receptor beta chains below was sequenced from the same sample in a study of control samples from healthy donors and cancer patients. The protocol was immunoSEQ multiplex PCR, while the TCRdb copy is restricted to in-frame clones and leaves out a portion. The sample includes 100,000 or so clones, about 89% of them seen just once. The sequencing sample was made of blood. These receptors originate from a young woman in good health.

This chain links TRBV27 with TRBJ1-6; D ambiguous. Trimming pared 3 bases from V and 7 bases from J, leaving 16 bases between. Looked up from germline, CDR1 is MNHEY and CDR2 is SMNVEV (reference sequence). The CDR3 length is 16 residues. The CDR3, as DNA: TGTGCCAGCAGTTTCGGTTTTCGGGGAAACAATTCACCCCTCCACTTT. This sequence encodes CASSFGFRGNNSPLHF.

The J gene is TRBJ1-1, the V gene TRBV7-2; TRBD1 is a possible D gene (5 bases). Per the germline V gene, CDR1 is SGHTA and CDR2 is FQGNSA. The CDR3 runs to 14 residues. Trimming cost V 4 bases and J 2 bases, with 11 bases left between them. As DNA, the CDR3 is TGTGCCAGCAGCTCTACAGGAGCAAACACTGAAGCTTTCTTT. This encodes CASSSTGANTEAFF.

The rearrangement links TRBV30 to TRBJ2-3; tentative D call: TRBD2 (6 bases). V was shortened by 0 bases and J by 0 bases, with 13 bases between the two germline ends. CDR1 and CDR2 (germline): GTSNPN, SVGIG (reference sequence). This CDR3 is built from 16 residues. The CDR3 reads CAWSVWGEPSTDTQYF. In nucleotides, the CDR3 is TGTGCCTGGAGTGTATGGGGGGAACCTAGCACAGATACGCAGTATTTT.

CDR3 residues: CASSQDRPGVGGGLARWNEQFF. DNA of the CDR3: TGTGCCAGCAGCCAAGATCGTCCGGGAGTCGGTGGGGGACTAGCCCGATGGAATGAGCAGTTCTTC. The V call is TRBV14, the J call TRBJ2-1, with TRBD2 identical over 9 bases. CDR1 is SGHDN, CDR2 FVKESK, per germline. V was clipped by 0 bases and J by 7 bases; unmatched bases: 25. The CDR3 consists of 22 residues.

The genes are TRBV7-3 and TRBJ2-5; no definite D call. The CDR3 totals 16 residues. Germline V gene lookup returns CDR1 SGHTA and CDR2 FQGTGA. Trimming stripped 2 bases from V and 2 bases from J, with 15 bases between. In DNA form, the CDR3 reads TGTGCCAGCAGCTTATCTGGACGCGTGCGTCAAGAGACCCAGTACTTC. Its protein is CASSLSGRVRQETQYF.

CDR3 nucleotide sequence: TGTGCCAGCAGTGCTCCGGGACCGGTCTACGAGCAGTACTTC. Translating gives CASSAPGPVYEQYF. The V and J genes are TRBV28 and TRBJ2-7; D may be TRBD1 or TRBD2 (5 bases each). V shed 5 bases and J shed 3 bases, with 14 bases lying between them. This CDR3 has 14 amino acids. Per germline, CDR1 MDHEN and CDR2 SYDVKM.

The chain joins TRBV6-4 to TRBJ2-3; 10 bases align to TRBD2. The junction had 4 bases not matched to a gene; V was cut back by 0 bases and J by 4 bases. This CDR3 region has 16 residues. The germline gives CDR1 MRHNA, CDR2 SNTAGT. The CDR3 coding sequence is TGTGCCAGCAGTGACTCAGCGGGGGGGCACTCAGATACGCAGTATTTT. It yields the protein CASSDSAGGHSDTQYF.

This clone has just one count. The chain carries TRBV19 and TRBJ1-2; TRBD1 matches 9 bases. Per the germline V gene, CDR1 is LNHDA and CDR2 is SQIVND (reference sequence). This CDR3 has 13 residues. The V segment lost 8 bases and the J segment 8 bases; nucleotides outside the gene matches: 9. The CDR3 coding sequence is TGTGCCAGTGGGGACAGGGCGCATTGGGGCTACACCTTC. Its translation: CASGDRAHWGYTF.

The J gene is TRBJ2-2, the V gene TRBV10-3, with D perhaps matching TRBD1 (5 bases). V lost 7 bases, J lost 1 base, and 10 bases lay in between. There are 14 residues in the CDR3. Germline CDR1 ENHRY, CDR2 SYGVKD. CDR3 sequence: CAITNQGNTGELFF. The CDR3 DNA reads as TGTGCCATCACTAACCAGGGGAACACCGGGGAGCTGTTTTTT.

This clone was found once. The chain is built from TRBV6-2 or TRBV6-3 and TRBJ1-6, with D maybe TRBD1 (6 bases). Looked up from germline, CDR1 is MNHEY and CDR2 is SVGEGT. Trimming took 3 bases from V and 8 from J, leaving 14 bases between them. The CDR3 contains 15 residues. CDR3 protein: CASSYTGSQYSPLHF. CDR3 DNA sequence: TGTGCCAGCAGTTATACAGGGTCCCAATATTCACCCCTCCACTTT.

The J gene is TRBJ1-1, the V gene TRBV30, with D perhaps matching TRBD1 (5 bases). CDR1 and CDR2 (germline): GTSNPN, SVGIG (reference sequence). V shed 0 bases and J shed 4 bases, with 18 bases lying between them. The CDR3 consists of 16 residues. The CDR3 loop reads CAWSVRRRTGGTEAFF. CDR3 in DNA: TGTGCCTGGAGTGTACGTCGACGAACCGGGGGCACTGAAGCTTTCTTT.

The chain carries TRBV30 and TRBJ2-7; D gene ambiguous. The CDR3 is 10 amino acids. The V gene's germline CDR1 is GTSNPN and CDR2 SVGIG (reference sequence). Between the trimmed V and J ends, which lost 0 bases and 10 bases, there was a span of 7 bases. Here the CDR3 DNA reads TGTGCCTGGAGTGTATGGGGACAGTACTTC. Amino acids: CAWSVWGQYF. The whole variable domain, filled in from reference TRBV30 and TRBJ2-7, reads SQTIHQWPATLVQPVGSPLSLECTVEGTSNPNLYWYRQAAGRGLQLLFYSVGIGQISSEVPQNLSASRPQDRQFILSSKKLLLSDSGFYLCAWSVWGQYFGPGTRLTVT.

The rearrangement joins TRBV19 to TRBJ1-4, with D hard to call. V lost 7 bases and J 6 bases, leaving 12 bases between the germline ends. Germline V gives CDR1 LNHDA, CDR2 SQIVND (reference sequence). The CDR3 is made up of 13 amino acids. CDR3 sequence reads: CASMAGTDEKLFF. The CDR3 bases are TGTGCCAGTATGGCCGGTACGGATGAAAAACTGTTTTTT. The full variable domain, with the rest looked up from reference TRBV19 and TRBJ1-4, is DGGITQSPKYLFRKEGQNVTLSCEQNLNHDAMYWYRQDPGQGLRLIYYSQIVNDFQKGDIAEGYSVSREKKESFPLTVTSAQKNPTAFYLCASMAGTDEKLFFGSGTQLSVL.

The gene calls are TRBV27 and TRBJ2-1, with TRBD1 as a possible D gene (7 bases). This CDR3 comprises 16 residues. Germline loops: CDR1 MNHEY, CDR2 SMNVEV (reference sequence). V lost 0 bases, J lost 7 bases, and 16 bases lay in between. CDR3 amino acids: CASSLSRQGGWNEQFF. Here the CDR3 DNA reads TGTGCCAGCAGTTTATCGCGGCAGGGGGGTTGGAATGAGCAGTTCTTC.

The chain carries TRBV6-5 and TRBJ1-4; D is unresolved. Trimming left V 5 bases short and J 4 bases short, with 14 bases between. The CDR3 is 15 residues long. CDR1 and CDR2 from the germline V gene are MNHEY and SVGAGI. CDR3 DNA sequence: TGTGCCAGCAGTCGTCGGACGGCAATTAATGAAAAACTGTTTTTT. Its translation is CASSRRTAINEKLFF.

The chain uses TRBV6-1 and TRBJ1-1, with D unclear. The CDR3 is 12 amino acids. Trimming removed 3 bases from V and 10 bases from J, with 12 bases in between. From germline, CDR1 is MNHNS and CDR2 SASEGT. CDR3 coding DNA: TGTGCCAGCAGTGAGCAAAGGCGGGCAGCTTTCTTT. It encodes CASSEQRRAAFF.

The V gene is TRBV23-1, the J gene TRBJ2-7; 9 bases line up with TRBD1. TRBV23-1 is an ORF; its function is uncertain. The CDR3 is 13 amino acids. J lost 6 bases, V lost 8 bases, and 8 bases had no gene match. CDR3 loop: CASAGTGNSEQYF. The CDR3 region has the DNA TGCGCCAGCGCCGGGACAGGGAATTCCGAGCAGTACTTC.

The V and J genes are TRBV5-1 and TRBJ2-3; 8 bases align to TRBD2. Trimming removed 1 base from V and 0 bases from J; junction bases left unmatched: 7. The germline gives CDR1 SGHRS, CDR2 YFSETQ. The CDR3 consists of 17 residues. The CDR3 reads CASSLITGGDSTDTQYF. The CDR3 coding sequence is TGCGCCAGCAGCTTGATAACGGGAGGGGACAGCACAGATACGCAGTATTTT.

This chain connects TRBV6-5 to TRBJ2-7, with unresolved D. This CDR3 has 14 amino acids. The V and J ends lost 0 bases and 0 bases respectively, with 6 bases between them. The V gene's germline CDR1 is MNHEY and CDR2 SVGAGI. The CDR3 sequence: CASSYSPVSYEQYF. DNA of the CDR3: TGTGCCAGCAGTTACTCACCAGTCTCCTACGAGCAGTACTTC.

This clone has more than one count but fewer than ten. This sequence joins TRBV7-2 and TRBJ2-1; 9 positions match TRBD2. With 6 bases clipped from V and 7 bases from J, the junction kept 16 bases outside the gene matches. Germline CDR1 and CDR2: SGHTA and FQGNSA. The CDR3 totals 17 residues. In DNA, the CDR3 is TGTGCCAGCAGTCCAGACTTGGCGGGGGGGCGTCGGAATGAGCAGTTCTTC. It encodes CASSPDLAGGRRNEQFF.

The gene calls are TRBV13 and TRBJ2-2, with D perhaps given as TRBD1 or TRBD2 (5 bases each). CDR3 size: 16 residues. The V gene lost 5 bases and the J gene lost 5 bases, with 18 bases spanning the gap. Germline loops: CDR1 PRHDT, CDR2 FYEKMQ (reference sequence). For the CDR3, the DNA is TGTGCCAGCAGCCTGCACGGTGGGGGAAAGACCGGGGAGCTGTTTTTT. It translates to CASSLHGGGKTGELFF.

The J gene is TRBJ2-1, the V gene TRBV5-1; 11 bases map to TRBD2. V shed 7 bases and J 4 bases; nucleotides not matched to a gene: 4. Germline assignment: CDR1 SGHRS and CDR2 YFSETQ. The CDR3 totals 14 residues. The DNA of the CDR3 is TGCGCCAGCTGTAGCGGGGGGGAGTACAATGAGCAGTTCTTC. Its translation is CASCSGGEYNEQFF.

The V and J genes are TRBV19 and TRBJ1-5; D gene unclear. V was pared by 4 bases and J by 4 bases, with 14 bases between. Germline CDR1 reads LNHDA; CDR2 reads SQIVND (reference sequence). This CDR3 has 15 amino acids. The CDR3 here is CASSSMGSRNQPQHF. CDR3 nucleotide sequence: TGTGCCAGTAGTAGTATGGGGTCACGGAATCAGCCCCAGCATTTT.

This chain joins TRBV18 and TRBJ1-5, with D unresolved. This CDR3 is 12 amino acids long. Trimming cost V 0 bases and J 6 bases, with 3 bases left between them. Germline CDR1 and CDR2: KGHSH and LQKENI. This chain's CDR3 is CASSPPGQPQHF. The CDR3 DNA reads TGTGCCAGCTCACCACCAGGTCAGCCCCAGCATTTT.